Shown below are 28 T cell receptor beta chains from a single sample sequenced in a study of shared clonotypes between healthy human individuals. The repertoire was sequenced with immunoSEQ multiplex PCR; TCRdb's copy has only in-frame clones and lacks some. The repertoire consists of about 1.1 million clones, with around 77% occurring once and the leading ten covering about 0.89%. Sequencing used memory CD4+ T cells from PBMCs. Subset denoted: CD45RA-negative fraction. The receptors were sampled from a man younger than 30 in good health. Some clones in this sample may be carry-over from other donors' samples.

This rearrangement joins TRBV28 to TRBJ2-7, with 9 bases that match TRBD1. V shed 4 bases and J 1 base; nucleotides not matched to a gene: 8. The CDR3 has 16 amino acids. The germline V gene has CDR1 MDHEN and CDR2 SYDVKM. CDR3 DNA sequence: TGTGCCAGCAGTTCGACCGGGACAGGGCCGTCCTACGAGCAGTACTTC. Translated: CASSSTGTGPSYEQYF.

V gene TRBV7-2 combines with J gene TRBJ2-7, with TRBD1 identical over 9 bases. Germline CDR1 reads SGHTA; CDR2 reads FQGNSA. The J segment lost 6 bases and the V segment lost 5 bases, leaving 11 bases of the junction unmatched. The CDR3 runs to 15 residues. The CDR3 nucleotides are TGTGCCAGCAGCAGGTACTACGGGACAGGGAGCGAGCAGTACTTC. It encodes CASSRYYGTGSEQYF.

The genes are TRBV18 and TRBJ1-1, with 7 bases lining up with TRBD1. Germline V gives CDR1 KGHSH, CDR2 LQKENI. V lost 3 bases and J lost 0; bases outside the gene matches: 4. The CDR3 runs 15 residues. DNA for the CDR3: TGTGCCAGCTCACCGGACAGGTTTATGAACACTGAAGCTTTCTTT. Its protein is CASSPDRFMNTEAFF.

The chain joins TRBV5-1 to TRBJ1-2; 11 bases line up with TRBD1. Germline V gene sequence: CDR1 SGHRS, CDR2 YFSETQ. Trimming cost V 0 bases and J 7 bases; bases outside gene matches: 8. The CDR3 consists of 16 residues. The DNA for the CDR3 is TGCGCCAGCAGCTTGGACGAGGACAGGGGGCGCGCTGGCTACACCTTC. Its protein product is CASSLDEDRGRAGYTF.

The chain carries TRBV6-6 and TRBJ1-5; 9 positions match TRBD1. The V gene end was trimmed by 5 bases and the J gene end by 9 bases; junction bases not matched to a gene: 8. From germline, CDR1 is MNHNY and CDR2 SVGAGI (reference sequence). The CDR3 runs 14 residues. As DNA, the CDR3 is TGTGCCAGCAGTAAACGGACAGGGGTTGGGCCCCAGCATTTT. Protein sequence: CASSKRTGVGPQHF.

This chain joins TRBV7-3 and TRBJ2-1, with TRBD2 as a possible D gene (5 bases). The CDR3 extends over 14 amino acids. The V and J ends lost 4 bases and 2 bases respectively, with 9 bases between them. Germline CDR1 and CDR2: SGHTA and FQGTGA. CDR3 bases: TGTGCCAGCAGCTCGGGAAGGGCCTACAATGAGCAGTTCTTC. Translated, it gives CASSSGRAYNEQFF. Combining the CDR3 with reference TRBV7-3 and TRBJ2-1 gives the whole variable domain GAGVSQTPSNKVTEKGKYVELRCDPISGHTALYWYRQSLGQGPEFLIYFQGTGAADDSGLPNDRFFAVRPEGSVSTLKIQRTERGDSAVYLCASSSGRAYNEQFFGPGTRLTVL.

The V gene is TRBV7-8, the J gene TRBJ1-3; tentative D call: TRBD1 (5 bases). The germline CDR1 and CDR2 sequences are SGHVS and FQNEAQ. V was trimmed by 1 base and J by 2 bases, leaving 9 bases between them. This CDR3 spans 15 amino acids. CDR3 loop: CASSLVVGAGNTIYF. The CDR3 DNA is TGTGCCAGCAGCTTAGTTGTGGGGGCTGGAAACACCATATATTTT.

The rearrangement uses TRBV28 and TRBJ1-4; D is unclear. Germline loops: CDR1 MDHEN, CDR2 SYDVKM. The V end lost 2 bases, the J end lost 0 bases, and 7 bases lay between the germline ends. The CDR3 totals 15 residues. CDR3 region: CASSLLTATNEKLFF. The DNA for the CDR3 is TGTGCCAGCAGTTTACTCACGGCAACTAATGAAAAACTGTTTTTT.

V usage is TRBV5-1 and J usage is TRBJ2-7; D is possibly TRBD2 (5 bases). V was pared by 5 bases and J by 6 bases, with 9 bases between. Germline V gene lookup returns CDR1 SGHRS and CDR2 YFSETQ. The CDR3 covers 11 residues. This chain's CDR3 is CASRAGTEQYF. The CDR3 DNA reads as TGCGCCAGCAGGGCGGGTACCGAGCAGTACTTC.

The CDR3 region is CASSLKREPYEQYF. The CDR3 DNA follows: TGTGCCAGCAGCTTGAAGCGGGAGCCATACGAGCAGTACTTC. V is TRBV5-4 and J is TRBJ2-7; the match to TRBD2 covers 8 bases. CDR3 length: 14 residues. Germline assignment: CDR1 SGHNT and CDR2 YYREEE (reference sequence). With 1 base clipped from V and 4 bases from J, the junction kept 4 bases outside the gene matches.

This sequence joins TRBV6-1 and TRBJ2-7; 7 nucleotides match TRBD1. This CDR3 is 15 amino acids long. Germline loops: CDR1 MNHNS, CDR2 SASEGT. J gave up 1 base and V 1 base, and 4 bases lay outside the gene matches. CDR3 in amino acids: CASSEVGQVSYEQYF. The CDR3 region has the DNA TGTGCCAGCAGTGAAGTCGGACAGGTTTCCTACGAGCAGTACTTC.

V usage is TRBV6-5 and J usage is TRBJ2-1, with D possibly matching TRBD1 (8 bases). Trimming removed 0 bases from V and 9 bases from J, with 15 bases in between. Germline CDR1 is MNHEY and CDR2 is SVGAGI. The CDR3 spans 15 residues. In DNA, the CDR3 is TGTGCCAGCAGTTACTCAAACAGGGGGGGGTTTGAGCAGTTCTTC. Protein sequence: CASSYSNRGGFEQFF.

This clone occurred a few times. Other DNA sequences in the sample encode the same CDR3. V is TRBV28 and J is TRBJ1-2; D is uncertain. The CDR3 is 13 amino acids. Germline V gene data show CDR1 as MDHEN and CDR2 as SYDVKM. Trimming stripped 3 bases from V and 1 base from J, with 6 bases between. The DNA of the CDR3 is TGTGCCAGCAGTTTTCGGGGTAACTATGGCTACACCTTC. Translated, it gives CASSFRGNYGYTF.

This CDR3 is CASSVQGGGFYEQYF. CDR3 bases: TGTGCCAGCAGTGTCCAGGGGGGGGGATTCTACGAGCAGTACTTC. V usage is TRBV27 and J usage is TRBJ2-7, with D tentatively TRBD1 or TRBD2 (7 bases each). The V end lost 5 bases, the J end lost 3 bases, and 17 bases lay between the germline ends. The germline CDR1 and CDR2 sequences are MNHEY and SMNVEV (reference sequence). The CDR3 runs 15 residues.

This clone has ten or more counts. The chain links TRBV2 to TRBJ1-3; D remains ambiguous. CDR1 is SNHLY and CDR2 is FYNNEI in the germline V gene. V was clipped by 4 bases and J by 4 bases, with 11 bases between them. There are 14 residues in the CDR3. This chain's CDR3 is CASSGSVGGNTIYF. Written as DNA, the CDR3 is TGTGCCAGCAGTGGTTCGGTTGGGGGAAACACCATATATTTT.

This clone was observed at least ten times. The identical CDR3 is also encoded by other nucleotide sequences in the sample. This rearrangement joins TRBV4-2 to TRBJ2-7, with D possibly being TRBD2 (5 bases). This CDR3 has 16 residues. Between the trimmed V and J ends, which lost 0 bases and 1 base, there was a span of 13 bases. The germline V gene has CDR1 LGHNA and CDR2 YNFKEQ. The CDR3 coding sequence is TGTGCCAGCAGCCAAGATCCCGGAGGTGGGTCCTACGAGCAGTACTTC. Translation: CASSQDPGGGSYEQYF.

The chain couples TRBV6-4 to TRBJ2-7; D gene unclear. CDR3 size: 11 residues. CDR1 and CDR2 from the germline V gene are MRHNA and SNTAGT. V was cut by 5 bases and J by 2 bases, with 4 bases left in between. This CDR3 is CASSTPYEQYF. As DNA, the CDR3 is TGTGCCAGCAGTACGCCCTACGAGCAGTACTTC.

The chain links TRBV29-1 to TRBJ2-5, with D maybe TRBD1 (6 bases). With 7 bases removed from V and 5 bases from J, the gap between germline ends came to 20 bases. The CDR3 loop spans 14 amino acids. The V gene's germline CDR1 is SQVTM and CDR2 ANQGSEA. The CDR3 loop is CSAVEMGAPETQYF. DNA of the CDR3: TGCAGCGCCGTGGAGATGGGGGCTCCCGAGACCCAGTACTTC.

The chain joins TRBV2 to TRBJ2-7; 8 bases fit TRBD2. J gave up 7 bases and V 7 bases, and 12 bases lay outside the gene matches. The CDR3 is made up of 14 amino acids. The germline CDR1 and CDR2 sequences are SNHLY and FYNNEI. The CDR3 coding sequence is TGTGCCAGCAATGGACTGACAGCGGGGGAGGAGCAGTACTTC. Protein sequence: CASNGLTAGEEQYF. Together with reference TRBV2 and TRBJ2-7, the CDR3 gives the full variable domain: EPEVTQTPSHQVTQMGQEVILRCVPISNHLYFYWYRQILGQKVEFLVSFYNNEISEKSEIFDDQFSVERPDGSNFTLKIRSTKLEDSAMYFCASNGLTAGEEQYFGPGTRLTVT.

CDR3 amino acids: CASSGPRVEQYF. Here the CDR3 DNA reads TGTGCCAGCAGTGGCCCCAGGGTCGAGCAGTACTTC. The chain uses TRBV6-1 and TRBJ2-7, with D possibly matching TRBD1 (5 bases). This CDR3 comprises 12 residues. Germline V lookup: CDR1 MNHNS, CDR2 SASEGT. V was shortened by 4 bases and J by 6 bases, with 10 bases between the two germline ends.

This chain connects TRBV9 to TRBJ1-3, with a possible D match to TRBD1 (5 bases). V lost 6 bases to trimming and J lost 4 bases, with 14 bases between them. Germline V gene sequence: CDR1 SGDLS, CDR2 YYNGEE. There are 14 residues in the CDR3. CDR3 DNA sequence: TGTGCCAGCAACGCGGGGCTGACAGGAAACACCATATATTTT. This codes for CASNAGLTGNTIYF.

The V and J genes are TRBV9 and TRBJ2-1, with 7 nucleotides matching TRBD2. J was trimmed by 2 bases and V by 5 bases; bases with no gene match: 7. Germline V gene data show CDR1 as SGDLS and CDR2 as YYNGEE. This CDR3 contains 15 residues. The CDR3 here is CASSGAGNTYNEQFF. The CDR3 coding sequence is TGTGCCAGCAGTGGAGCGGGAAATACCTACAATGAGCAGTTCTTC.

This rearrangement joins TRBV20-1 to TRBJ1-4; the D is unclear. The CDR3 extends over 11 amino acids. Trimming took 6 bases from V and 8 from J, leaving 10 bases between them. Germline lookup yields CDR1 DFQATT and CDR2 SNEGSKA (reference sequence). DNA for the CDR3: TGCAGTGCCGAGGACGGAGAAAAACTGTTTTTT. This encodes CSAEDGEKLFF.

The chain links TRBV5-1 to TRBJ1-4; D not certain. The CDR3 runs 17 residues. The germline V gene has CDR1 SGHRS and CDR2 YFSETQ. V lost 3 bases to trimming and J lost 0 bases, with 15 bases between them. The chain's CDR3 is CASSWFEGSATNEKLFF. The CDR3 nucleotides read TGCGCCAGCAGCTGGTTTGAGGGCTCCGCAACTAATGAAAAACTGTTTTTT.

Concerning this clone itself: A clone one base away is much larger, so this may be a read error. The same CDR3 also results from other DNA sequences found in this sample. The chain combines TRBV10-3 with TRBJ2-7; TRBD2 aligns across 13 bases. The germline gives CDR1 ENHRY, CDR2 SYGVKD. CDR3 length: 14 residues. The CDR3 here is CAISETSGRYEQYF. DNA for the CDR3: TGCGCCATCAGTGAGACTAGCGGGAGGTACGAGCAGTACTTC.

This chain links TRBV2 with TRBJ2-3; tentatively, D is TRBD1 or TRBD2 (5 bases each). In germline, CDR1 is SNHLY, CDR2 FYNNEI. V lost 7 bases and J 2 bases, leaving 13 bases between the germline ends. The CDR3 loop spans 14 amino acids. The CDR3 DNA is TGTGCCAGCAAGATATCGGGACCCACAGATACGCAGTATTTT. Protein product: CASKISGPTDTQYF.

CDR3: CASSPGGAGRAQYF. CDR3 bases: TGTGCCAGCAGCCCCGGGGGGGCAGGGAGGGCCCAGTACTTC. The gene calls are TRBV5-4 and TRBJ2-5, with 8 bases lining up with TRBD2. V was pared by 4 bases and J by 9 bases, with 11 bases of the junction left unmatched. Germline V CDR1 and CDR2: SGHNT, YYREEE (reference sequence). This CDR3 is built from 14 residues.

V gene TRBV7-9 combines with J gene TRBJ1-2; D is unresolved. Trimming shortened V by 2 bases and J by 4 bases, and 8 bases separated the two germline ends. The germline CDR1 and CDR2 sequences are SEHNR and FQNEAQ (reference sequence). The CDR3 totals 13 residues. In nucleotides, the CDR3 is TGTGCCAGCAGCTTAAATCCCCGCTATGGCTACACCTTC. Its translation: CASSLNPRYGYTF.